The 30 T cell receptor beta chains below were found in one sample sequenced in a study of identical twins. MiXCR was run by TCRdb on the 5' RACE reads, yielding one entry per CDR3 protein. The profile shows about 490,000 distinct CDR3 sequences, about 16% of them singletons. The same data also went into a second study, on yellow fever vaccine responses in identical twins.

The sequencing input was CD4+ T cells sorted from blood. These receptors were obtained from a woman aged 18-29 years in good health.

This clonotype was recorded a few times. The chain uses TRBV10-1 and TRBJ2-3; no firm D call. Looked up from germline, CDR1 is WNHNN and CDR2 is SYGVQD (reference sequence). CDR3 length: 14 residues. Trimming shortened V by 0 bases and J by 2 bases, and 6 bases separated the two germline ends. In DNA form, the CDR3 reads TGCGCCAGCAGTGAGTCGTCTCCCACAGATACGCAGTATTTT. Translating gives CASSESSPTDTQYF.

This clonotype has more than one count but fewer than ten. Here the CDR3 DNA reads TGTGCCATCAGTGACGGCCAGCCAGAAAAACTGTTTTTT. This codes for CAISDGQPEKLFF. The chain joins TRBV10-3 to TRBJ1-4, with D unresolved. The V gene's germline CDR1 is ENHRY and CDR2 SYGVKD. The V and J ends lost 3 bases and 8 bases respectively, with 10 bases between them. This CDR3 spans 13 amino acids.

CDR3 sequence reads: CSVQGGGPGNEQFF. As DNA, the CDR3 is TGCAGTGTTCAGGGAGGCGGACCAGGAAATGAGCAGTTCTTC. The rearrangement uses TRBV20-1 and TRBJ2-1; D perhaps matches TRBD2 (6 bases). The CDR3 runs to 14 residues. The V end lost 7 bases, the J end lost 7 bases, and 20 bases lay between the germline ends. Germline V CDR1 and CDR2: DFQATT, SNEGSKA (reference sequence).

The J gene is TRBJ2-5, the V gene TRBV10-3; D might be TRBD1 or TRBD2, each matching 5 bases. The CDR3 consists of 15 residues. The V gene lost 2 bases and the J gene lost 4 bases, with 14 bases spanning the gap. Germline-derived CDR1 and CDR2 are ENHRY and SYGVKD. The CDR3 region is CAISEMGDRPETQYF. Written as DNA, the CDR3 is TGTGCCATCAGTGAGATGGGGGATCGACCAGAGACCCAGTACTTC.

The chain recombines TRBV9 with TRBJ2-2; D ambiguous. V dropped 4 bases and J dropped 1 base, with 11 bases sitting between them. Germline-derived CDR1 and CDR2 are SGDLS and YYNGEE. The CDR3 is made up of 15 amino acids. Here the CDR3 reads CASSPVEVNTGELFF. The CDR3, as DNA: TGTGCCAGCAGCCCTGTCGAAGTGAACACCGGGGAGCTGTTTTTT. Supplemented by reference TRBV9 and TRBJ2-2, the full variable domain reads DSGVTQTPKHLITATGQRVTLRCSPRSGDLSVYWYQQSLDQGLQFLIQYYNGEERAKGNILERFSAQQFPDLHSELNLSSLELGDSALYFCASSPVEVNTGELFFGEGSRLTVL.

This clonotype turned up a few times. This chain connects TRBV4-1 to TRBJ2-1; 7 bases match TRBD2. CDR3 size: 17 residues. Germline CDR1 reads MGHRA; CDR2 reads YSYEKL. The ends lost 2 bases at V and 1 base at J; junction bases unmatched: 8. CDR3 nucleotides: TGCGCCAGCAGCCAACTTGGGCTAGCGGTATCCTACAATGAGCAGTTCTTC. This encodes CASSQLGLAVSYNEQFF.

This clonotype has only a few counts. This rearrangement joins TRBV12-3 or TRBV12-4 to TRBJ1-3; D is ambiguous. The germline V and J ends were trimmed by 5 bases and 0 bases, with 11 bases remaining between them. The CDR3 runs 15 residues. The CDR3 DNA reads TGTGCCAGCAGTCCCCTCGGGCCCTCTGGAAACACCATATATTTT. It codes for CASSPLGPSGNTIYF.

This rearrangement joins TRBV24-1 to TRBJ2-2; TRBD1 matches at 7 bases. V shed 5 bases, J shed 6 bases, and the junction held 5 bases outside the gene matches. The CDR3 runs to 14 residues. Germline assignment: CDR1 KGHDR and CDR2 SFDVKD. The CDR3 sequence is CATSAGQPPGELFF. In nucleotides, the CDR3 is TGTGCCACCAGTGCGGGACAGCCCCCCGGGGAGCTGTTTTTT.

This clonotype was observed a handful of times. J is TRBJ2-7 and V is TRBV5-6, with D maybe TRBD2 (6 bases). The V gene's germline CDR1 is SGHDT and CDR2 YYEEEE. CDR3 length equals 13 residues. Trimming stripped 4 bases from V and 2 bases from J, with 10 bases between. DNA of the CDR3: TGTGCCAGCAGCCCGGGGGTCGCCTACGAGCAGTACTTC. Amino acid sequence: CASSPGVAYEQYF.

There are many counts of this clonotype. The V and J genes are TRBV3-1 and TRBJ2-1; D gene ambiguous. CDR1 and CDR2 (germline): LGHDT, YNNKEL (reference sequence). Trimming removed 1 base at V and 7 bases at J, with 2 bases between. This CDR3 comprises 11 residues. The CDR3 sequence is CASSQGNEQFF. The CDR3 nucleotides are TGTGCCAGCAGCCAAGGTAATGAGCAGTTCTTC.

The chain is built from TRBV28 and TRBJ2-5; D is undetermined. With 4 bases removed from V and 4 bases from J, the gap between germline ends came to 13 bases. Germline-derived CDR1 and CDR2 are MDHEN and SYDVKM. The CDR3 is 14 residues long. CDR3 nucleotide sequence: TGTGCCAGCAGTTCCCCCCGCGATGGAGAGACCCAGTACTTC. It codes for CASSSPRDGETQYF.

This clonotype was recorded a few times. This chain connects TRBV5-6 to TRBJ2-7; the D is unclear. V dropped 1 base and J dropped 7 bases, with 12 bases sitting between them. There are 13 residues in the CDR3. The germline CDR1 and CDR2 sequences are SGHDT and YYEEEE. The CDR3 DNA follows: TGTGCCAGCAGCTTGCCGGCAGTTCGGGAGCAGTACTTC. This gives the protein CASSLPAVREQYF.

This chain uses TRBV29-1 with TRBJ2-7; no clear D. Trimming took off 7 bases at V and 0 bases at J, with 7 bases between the two ends. There are 11 residues in the CDR3. In germline, CDR1 is SQVTM, CDR2 ANQGSEA. The CDR3 DNA is TGCAGCGCCGGAACCTCCTACGAGCAGTACTTC. It is translated as CSAGTSYEQYF.

The gene calls are TRBV2 and TRBJ2-7; D not certain. Germline V gene sequence: CDR1 SNHLY, CDR2 FYNNEI. This CDR3 spans 14 amino acids. Trimming took off 4 bases at V and 2 bases at J, with 12 bases between the two ends. The CDR3 bases are TGTGCCAGCAGTGCTCAGGACGACCCCTACGAGCAGTACGTC. Amino acid sequence: CASSAQDDPYEQYV.

The table lists this clonotype with a few counts. The rearrangement uses TRBV2 and TRBJ2-1; D is uncertain. The length of the CDR3 is 14 residues. Germline lookup yields CDR1 SNHLY and CDR2 FYNNEI. Trimming cost V 4 bases and J 2 bases, with 9 bases left between them. The CDR3 DNA reads TGTGCCAGCAGTGGTACCGTTGCCTACAATGAGCAGTTCTTC. Its protein is CASSGTVAYNEQFF.

Only a few counts were recorded for this clonotype. J is TRBJ1-4 and V is TRBV12-3 or TRBV12-4; D might be TRBD1 (5 bases). The CDR3 loop spans 14 amino acids. With 5 bases removed from V and 8 bases from J, the gap between germline ends came to 15 bases. The CDR3 DNA follows: TGTGCCAGCAGTCGACCGCCTCGGGGCGAAAAACTGTTTTTT. This gives the protein CASSRPPRGEKLFF.

This clonotype was seen a few times. V gene TRBV5-1 combines with J gene TRBJ2-3, with D unresolved. This CDR3 comprises 13 residues. Trimming took off 6 bases at V and 0 bases at J, with 8 bases between the two ends. Germline assignment: CDR1 SGHRS and CDR2 YFSETQ. In DNA, the CDR3 is TGCGCCAGCACCTCACCAAGCACAGATACGCAGTATTTT. This sequence encodes CASTSPSTDTQYF.

Many counts were recorded for this clonotype. The CDR3 sequence is CASSALAGDYNEQFF. As DNA, the CDR3 is TGTGCCAGCAGTGCGCTAGCGGGAGACTACAATGAGCAGTTCTTC. The chain couples TRBV25-1 to TRBJ2-1; 10 bases line up with TRBD2. CDR1 is MGHDK and CDR2 is SYGVNS in the germline V gene. The CDR3 loop spans 15 amino acids. Trimming at V came to 4 bases and at J to 3 bases, leaving 3 bases not matched to a gene.

This clonotype was seen only a few times. V usage is TRBV28 and J usage is TRBJ1-4; D call uncertain. This CDR3 spans 13 amino acids. Trimming shortened V by 3 bases and J by 3 bases, and 5 bases separated the two germline ends. Germline-derived CDR1 and CDR2 are MDHEN and SYDVKM. The CDR3 region is CASSFYSNEKLFF. The CDR3 nucleotides are TGTGCCAGCAGTTTTTACTCTAATGAAAAACTGTTTTTT.

This clonotype showed up just a few times. The chain recombines TRBV10-3 with TRBJ2-3, with 7 positions matching TRBD2. The CDR3 extends over 17 amino acids. Germline CDR1 is ENHRY and CDR2 is SYGVKD. V was pared by 6 bases and J by 1 base, with 13 bases of the junction left unmatched. In DNA form, the CDR3 reads TGTGCCATCAGGGATCCTTCTCTCAGCGGGGGCACAGATACGCAGTATTTT. This encodes CAIRDPSLSGGTDTQYF.

This clonotype was counted between two and nine times. The chain recombines TRBV12-3 or TRBV12-4 with TRBJ2-5; D may be TRBD1 or TRBD2 (5 bases each). The CDR3 has 13 residues. The V end was cut by 7 bases, the J end by 1 base, with 10 bases between. The CDR3 here is CASTGTVQETQYF. The CDR3 bases are TGTGCCAGCACCGGGACGGTCCAAGAGACCCAGTACTTC.

The rearrangement links TRBV12-3 or TRBV12-4 to TRBJ2-1; D could derive from TRBD1 or TRBD2 (5 bases each). V was pared by 6 bases and J by 7 bases, with 16 bases between. The CDR3 totals 14 residues. DNA of the CDR3: TGTGCCAGCAGGGGGGACGCGGATAGGAATGAGCAGTTCTTC. Its translation is CASRGDADRNEQFF.

This clonotype has a handful of counts. The CDR3 spells CASSMLTNTEAFF. The DNA for the CDR3 is TGTGCCAGTAGTATGTTAACTAACACTGAAGCTTTCTTT. The chain joins TRBV19 to TRBJ1-1; no firm D call. The V gene lost 3 bases and the J gene lost 2 bases, with 7 bases spanning the gap. Germline CDR1 LNHDA, CDR2 SQIVND (reference sequence). This CDR3 region has 13 residues.

The J gene is TRBJ2-7, the V gene TRBV5-1; 7 bases align to TRBD1. The CDR3 totals 15 residues. The germline CDR1 and CDR2 sequences are SGHRS and YFSETQ. V shed 3 bases and J 4 bases; nucleotides not matched to a gene: 10. The CDR3 nucleotides are TGCGCCAGCAGCTGGGACGGGACAGCGGCTTACGAGCAGTACGTC. Translating it yields CASSWDGTAAYEQYV.

In this sample, this clonotype turned up a few times. The chain recombines TRBV6-1 with TRBJ2-3; D may be TRBD1 (6 bases). Germline CDR1 is MNHNS and CDR2 is SASEGT. The CDR3 covers 16 residues. V was cut by 6 bases and J by 2 bases, with 18 bases left in between. CDR3 DNA sequence: TGTGCCAGCAGCCGAGTCGGACAGCCAAACACAGATACGCAGTATTTT. It codes for CASSRVGQPNTDTQYF.

V gene TRBV7-3 combines with J gene TRBJ2-7, with a possible D match to TRBD2 (5 bases). V was pared by 1 base and J by 4 bases, with 20 bases between. Germline V gene lookup returns CDR1 SGHTA and CDR2 FQGTGA. The CDR3 sequence is 17 residues long. This CDR3 is CASSLSQEWRADYEQYF. For the CDR3, the DNA is TGTGCCAGCAGCTTAAGTCAGGAATGGCGGGCCGATTACGAGCAGTACTTC.

The V call is TRBV7-9, the J call TRBJ2-2; 7 nucleotides match TRBD2. Per the germline V gene, CDR1 is SEHNR and CDR2 is FQNEAQ (reference sequence). The V and J ends lost 5 bases and 4 bases, in that order; junction bases with no gene match: 13. The CDR3 consists of 17 residues. The CDR3 coding sequence is TGTGCCAGCAGCCCAAGGCCCCTGTGGGAGGGCACCGGGGAGCTGTTTTTT. Its protein is CASSPRPLWEGTGELFF.

The V call is TRBV5-1, the J call TRBJ2-5; 8 positions match TRBD2. Germline V gives CDR1 SGHRS, CDR2 YFSETQ. After removal of 4 bases from V and 1 base from J, the junction contained 3 bases not matched to a gene. The CDR3 consists of 14 residues. CDR3 DNA sequence: TGCGCCAGCAGCCGCGGGACTAGCCAAGAGACCCAGTACTTC. It yields the protein CASSRGTSQETQYF.

V and J are TRBV6-1 and TRBJ2-2; D may match TRBD1 or TRBD2 (5 bases each). Germline V CDR1 and CDR2: MNHNS, SASEGT. The length of the CDR3 is 16 residues. V was trimmed by 7 bases and J by 0 bases, leaving 15 bases between them. The CDR3 here is CASKRGRDPNTGELFF. The DNA for the CDR3 is TGTGCCAGCAAGAGGGGCAGGGATCCGAACACCGGGGAGCTGTTTTTT.

This CDR3 reads CSARDTRLVMGDTQYF. The CDR3 nucleotides are TGCAGTGCTAGAGATACGAGACTAGTGATGGGAGATACGCAGTATTTT. This chain links TRBV20-1 with TRBJ2-3; tentatively, D is TRBD2 (6 bases). CDR1 DFQATT and CDR2 SNEGSKA come from the germline V gene (reference sequence). The CDR3 has 16 residues. Trimming pared 0 bases from V and 5 bases from J, leaving 18 bases between.